The T cell receptor beta chain described here comes from a study of early T cells in non-severe SARS-CoV-2 infection. The overall study: The study sequenced bulk RNA from unsorted whole blood, with chains unpaired.

Unique molecular identifiers were attached to individual cDNA molecules. TCRdb redid the calling of the 5' RACE reads with MiXCR, one entry per CDR3 protein. The table lists just over 80,000 distinct CDR3 sequences, roughly an eighth of them singletons. Overall study results and limits: The matching step, a VDJdb search, favored anti-spike CD8 responses and missed private and CD4 specificities.

This clonotype was picked up a small number of times. Its antigen remains unidentified. The sequence was collected from an adult who was a healthcare worker with PCR-confirmed SARS-CoV-2 infection or an uninfected control (not recorded which). The sample was whole blood.

CDR3 nucleotide sequence: TGTGCCAGCAGCTCGCAGGGGTCTGGGGCCAACGTCCTGACTTTC. Translated: CASSSQGSGANVLTF. The chain has TRBV11-2 and TRBJ2-6, with D perhaps matching TRBD1 (6 bases). This CDR3 contains 15 residues. Germline V gives CDR1 SGHAT, CDR2 FQNNGV. Trimming took off 4 bases at V and 1 base at J, with 8 bases between the two ends.